The following is a T cell receptor beta chain sequence with its context. The record originates from a study of blood T cell repertoires in COVID-19. TCRdb keeps only in-frame clones here, not all; method: immunoSEQ multiplex PCR. The table shows 250,000 to 350,000 clones, with roughly 90% occurring only once. Looked up from germline, CDR1 is LGHDT and CDR2 is YNNKEL (reference sequence). The CDR3 is 13 amino acids. V was trimmed by 4 bases and J by 5 bases, leaving 8 bases between them. Sequenced: peripheral blood. The chain joins TRBV3-1 (or the pseudogene TRBV3-2) to TRBJ2-2, with TRBD1 as a possible D gene (6 bases). This receptor was identified in a woman aged 55-70 years with acute or convalescent COVID-19. CDR3: CASSRQVTGELFF. In DNA form, the CDR3 reads TGTGCCAGCAGCCGACAGGTTACCGGGGAGCTGTTTTTT.